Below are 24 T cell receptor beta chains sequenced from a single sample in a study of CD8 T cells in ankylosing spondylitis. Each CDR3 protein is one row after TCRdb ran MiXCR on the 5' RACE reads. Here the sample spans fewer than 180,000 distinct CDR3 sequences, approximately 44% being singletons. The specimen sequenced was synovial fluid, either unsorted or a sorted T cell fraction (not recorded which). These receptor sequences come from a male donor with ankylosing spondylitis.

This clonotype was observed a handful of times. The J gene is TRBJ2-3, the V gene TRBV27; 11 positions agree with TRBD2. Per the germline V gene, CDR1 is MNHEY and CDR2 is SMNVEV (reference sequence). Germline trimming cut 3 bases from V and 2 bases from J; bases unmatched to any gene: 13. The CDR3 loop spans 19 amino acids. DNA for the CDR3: TGTGCCAGCAGTTTCCTCCGACGACTAGCGGGGACCGACACAGATACGCAGTATTTT. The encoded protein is CASSFLRRLAGTDTDTQYF.

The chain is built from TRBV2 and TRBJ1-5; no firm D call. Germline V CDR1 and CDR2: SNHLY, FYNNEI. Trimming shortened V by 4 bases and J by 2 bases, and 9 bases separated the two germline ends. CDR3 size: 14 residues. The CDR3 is CASSGGSRNQPQHF. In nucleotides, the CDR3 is TGTGCCAGCAGTGGAGGCAGCCGCAATCAGCCCCAGCATTTT.

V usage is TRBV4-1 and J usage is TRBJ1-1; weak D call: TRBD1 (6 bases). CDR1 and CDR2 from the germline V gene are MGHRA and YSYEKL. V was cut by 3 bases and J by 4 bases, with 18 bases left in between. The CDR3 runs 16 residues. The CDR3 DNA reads TGCGCCAGCAGCCAGGCCCGGGGGCCTCGAGGCACTGAAGCTTTCTTT. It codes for CASSQARGPRGTEAFF.

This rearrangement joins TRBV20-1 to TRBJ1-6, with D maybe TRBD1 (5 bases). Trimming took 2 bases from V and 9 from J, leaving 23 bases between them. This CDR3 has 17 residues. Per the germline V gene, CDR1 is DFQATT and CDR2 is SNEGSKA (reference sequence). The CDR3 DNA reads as TGCAGTGCTAGATTACCGGGACCCAACTTTCGAGGTTCACCCCTCCACTTT. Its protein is CSARLPGPNFRGSPLHF.

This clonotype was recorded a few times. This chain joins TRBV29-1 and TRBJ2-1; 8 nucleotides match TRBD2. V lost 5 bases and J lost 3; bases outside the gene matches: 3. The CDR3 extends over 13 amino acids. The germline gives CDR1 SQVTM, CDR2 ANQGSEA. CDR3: CSVWREDYNEQFF. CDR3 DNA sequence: TGCAGCGTTTGGCGGGAGGACTACAATGAGCAGTTCTTC.

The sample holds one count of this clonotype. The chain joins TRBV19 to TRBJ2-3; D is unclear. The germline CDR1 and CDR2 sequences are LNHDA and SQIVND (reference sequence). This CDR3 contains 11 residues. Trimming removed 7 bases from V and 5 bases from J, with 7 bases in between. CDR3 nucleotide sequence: TGTGCCAGTACCTACCAAGATACGCAGTATTTT. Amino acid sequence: CASTYQDTQYF.

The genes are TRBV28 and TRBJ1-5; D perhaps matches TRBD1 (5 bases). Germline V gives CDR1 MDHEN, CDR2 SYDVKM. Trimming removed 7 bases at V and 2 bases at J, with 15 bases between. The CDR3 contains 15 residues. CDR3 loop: CASISGDKGNQPQHF. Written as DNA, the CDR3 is TGTGCCAGCATTTCGGGGGATAAGGGCAATCAGCCCCAGCATTTT.

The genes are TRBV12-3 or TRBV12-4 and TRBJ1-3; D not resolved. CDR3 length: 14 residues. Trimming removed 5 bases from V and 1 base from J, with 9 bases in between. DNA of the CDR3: TGTGCCAGCAGTGCTCCCGAGTCTGGAAACACCATATATTTT. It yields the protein CASSAPESGNTIYF.

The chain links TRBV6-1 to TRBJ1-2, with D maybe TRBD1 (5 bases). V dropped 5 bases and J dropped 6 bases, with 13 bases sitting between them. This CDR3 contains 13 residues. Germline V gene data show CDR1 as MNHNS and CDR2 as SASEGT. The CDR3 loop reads CASSPRVEDGYTF. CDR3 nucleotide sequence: TGTGCCAGCAGTCCCAGGGTTGAGGATGGCTACACCTTC.

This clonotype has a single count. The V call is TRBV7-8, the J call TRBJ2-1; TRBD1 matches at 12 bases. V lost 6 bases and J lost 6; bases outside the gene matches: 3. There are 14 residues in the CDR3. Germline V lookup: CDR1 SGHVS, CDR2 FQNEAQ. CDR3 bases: TGTGCCAGCAGTCGGGACAGGGGGCTCAATGAGCAGTTCTTC. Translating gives CASSRDRGLNEQFF.

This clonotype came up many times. CDR3 in amino acids: CASSLMGGGSENEQFF. CDR3 nucleotide sequence: TGCGCCAGCAGCCTAATGGGGGGGGGCTCGGAGAATGAGCAGTTCTTC. This chain connects TRBV4-1 to TRBJ2-1; D is possibly TRBD2 (7 bases). Germline CDR1 MGHRA, CDR2 YSYEKL. The V end was cut by 4 bases, the J end by 7 bases, with 20 bases between. This CDR3 has 16 amino acids.

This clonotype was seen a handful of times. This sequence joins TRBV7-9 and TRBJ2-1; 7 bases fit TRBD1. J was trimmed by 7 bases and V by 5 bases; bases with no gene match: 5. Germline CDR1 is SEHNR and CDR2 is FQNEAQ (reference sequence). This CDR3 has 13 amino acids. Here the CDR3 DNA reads TGTGCCAGCAGCCAGGGGGTTTGGAATGAGCAGTTCTTC. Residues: CASSQGVWNEQFF.

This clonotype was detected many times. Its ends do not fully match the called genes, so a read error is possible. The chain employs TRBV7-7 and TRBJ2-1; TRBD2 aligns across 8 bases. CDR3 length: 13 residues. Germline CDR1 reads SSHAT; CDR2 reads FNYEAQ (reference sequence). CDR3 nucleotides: TGTGCTAGCAGCTTAGCGGGGAGCAATGAGCAGTTCTTC. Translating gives CASSLAGSNEQFF.

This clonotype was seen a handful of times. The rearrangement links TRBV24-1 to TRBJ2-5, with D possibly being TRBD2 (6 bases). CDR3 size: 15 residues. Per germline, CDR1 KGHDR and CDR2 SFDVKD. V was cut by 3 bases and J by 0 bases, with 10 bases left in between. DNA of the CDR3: TGTGCCACCAGTGATATAGGACTAAACCAAGAGACCCAGTACTTC. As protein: CATSDIGLNQETQYF.

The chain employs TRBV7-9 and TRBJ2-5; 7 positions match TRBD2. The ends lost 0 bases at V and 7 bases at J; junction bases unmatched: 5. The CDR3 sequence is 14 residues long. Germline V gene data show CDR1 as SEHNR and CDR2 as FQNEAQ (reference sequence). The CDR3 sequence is CASSLAGGKGTQYF. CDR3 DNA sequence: TGTGCCAGCAGCTTAGCGGGAGGGAAGGGGACCCAGTACTTC.

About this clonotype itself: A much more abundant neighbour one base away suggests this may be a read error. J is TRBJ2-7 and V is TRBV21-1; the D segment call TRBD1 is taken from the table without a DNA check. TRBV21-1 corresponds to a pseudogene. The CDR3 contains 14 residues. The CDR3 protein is CASSKDRANYELYF. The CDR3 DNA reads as TGTGCCAGCAGCAAAGACAGGGCGAATTACGAGCTGTACTTC.

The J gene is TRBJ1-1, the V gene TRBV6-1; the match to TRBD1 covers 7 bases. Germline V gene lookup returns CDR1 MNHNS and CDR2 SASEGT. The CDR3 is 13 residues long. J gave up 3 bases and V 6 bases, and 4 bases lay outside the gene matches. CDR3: CASRLQGYTEAFF. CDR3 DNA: TGTGCCAGCAGACTACAGGGGTACACTGAAGCTTTCTTT.

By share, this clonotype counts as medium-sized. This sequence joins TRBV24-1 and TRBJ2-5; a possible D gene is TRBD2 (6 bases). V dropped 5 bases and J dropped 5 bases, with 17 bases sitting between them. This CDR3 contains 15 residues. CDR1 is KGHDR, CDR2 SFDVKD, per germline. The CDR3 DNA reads TGTGCCACCAGTGCAGGGACTTACGCCCCGGAGACCCAGTACTTC. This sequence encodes CATSAGTYAPETQYF.

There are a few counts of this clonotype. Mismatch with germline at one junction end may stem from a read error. CDR3 sequence reads: CASTGFGDQPQHF. CDR3 coding DNA: TGTGCTAGCACCGGGTTCGGGGATCAGCCCCAGCATTTT. The J gene is TRBJ1-5, the V gene TRBV2, with unresolved D. The CDR3 is made up of 13 amino acids. Germline V gene data show CDR1 as SNHLY and CDR2 as FYNNEI.

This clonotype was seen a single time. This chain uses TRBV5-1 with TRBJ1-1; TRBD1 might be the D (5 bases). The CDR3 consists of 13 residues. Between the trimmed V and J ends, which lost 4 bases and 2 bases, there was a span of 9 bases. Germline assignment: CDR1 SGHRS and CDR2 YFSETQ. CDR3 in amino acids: CASSAGINTEAFF. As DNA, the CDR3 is TGCGCCAGCAGCGCAGGGATCAACACTGAAGCTTTCTTT.

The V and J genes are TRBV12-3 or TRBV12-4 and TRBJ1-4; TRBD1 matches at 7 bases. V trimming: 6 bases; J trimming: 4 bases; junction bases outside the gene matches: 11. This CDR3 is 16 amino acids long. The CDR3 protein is CASSPSRQGGNEKLFF. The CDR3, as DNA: TGTGCCAGCAGCCCCAGCCGACAGGGTGGTAATGAAAAACTGTTTTTT.

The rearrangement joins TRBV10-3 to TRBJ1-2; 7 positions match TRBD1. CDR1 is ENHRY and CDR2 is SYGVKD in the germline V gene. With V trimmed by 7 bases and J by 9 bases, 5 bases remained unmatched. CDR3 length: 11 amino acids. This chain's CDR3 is CAITQQGSYTF. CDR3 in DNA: TGTGCCATCACCCAACAGGGGAGCTACACCTTC.

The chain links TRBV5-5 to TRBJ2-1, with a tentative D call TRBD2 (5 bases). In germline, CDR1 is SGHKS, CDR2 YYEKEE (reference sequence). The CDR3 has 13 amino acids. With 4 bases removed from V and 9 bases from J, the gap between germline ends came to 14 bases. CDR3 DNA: TGTGCCAGCAGCCGCAAAACTAGTTTTGAGCAGTTCTTC. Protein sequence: CASSRKTSFEQFF.

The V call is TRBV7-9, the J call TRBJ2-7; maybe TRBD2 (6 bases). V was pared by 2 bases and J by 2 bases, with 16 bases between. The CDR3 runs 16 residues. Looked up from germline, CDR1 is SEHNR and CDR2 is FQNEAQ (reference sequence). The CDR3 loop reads CASSLRPGDPTYEQYF. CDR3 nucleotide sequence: TGTGCCAGCAGCTTACGTCCGGGGGACCCCACCTACGAGCAGTACTTC.